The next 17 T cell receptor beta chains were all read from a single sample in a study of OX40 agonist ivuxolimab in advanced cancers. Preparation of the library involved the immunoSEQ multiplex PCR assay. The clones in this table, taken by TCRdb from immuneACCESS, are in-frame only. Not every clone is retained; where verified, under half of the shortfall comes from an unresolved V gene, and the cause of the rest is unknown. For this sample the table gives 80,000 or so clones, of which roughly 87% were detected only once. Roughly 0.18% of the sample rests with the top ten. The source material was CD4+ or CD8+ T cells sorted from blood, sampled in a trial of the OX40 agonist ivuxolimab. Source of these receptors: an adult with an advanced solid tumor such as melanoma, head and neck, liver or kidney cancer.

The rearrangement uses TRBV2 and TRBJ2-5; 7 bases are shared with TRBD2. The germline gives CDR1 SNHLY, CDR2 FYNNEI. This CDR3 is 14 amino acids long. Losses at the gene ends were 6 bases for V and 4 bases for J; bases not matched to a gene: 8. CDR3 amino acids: CASREFWGGETQYF. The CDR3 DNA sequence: TGTGCCAGCAGGGAATTTTGGGGGGGAGAGACCCAGTACTTC.

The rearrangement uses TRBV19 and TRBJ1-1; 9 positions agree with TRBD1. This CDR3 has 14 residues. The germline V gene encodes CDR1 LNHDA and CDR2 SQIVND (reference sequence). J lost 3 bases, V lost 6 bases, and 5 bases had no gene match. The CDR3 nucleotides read TGTGCCAGTAGCCACAGGGGGCTGTACACTGAAGCTTTCTTT. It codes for CASSHRGLYTEAFF.

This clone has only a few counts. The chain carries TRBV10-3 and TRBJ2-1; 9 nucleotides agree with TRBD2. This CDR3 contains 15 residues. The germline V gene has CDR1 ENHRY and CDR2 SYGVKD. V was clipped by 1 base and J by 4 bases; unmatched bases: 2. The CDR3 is CAISEYTSGYNEQFF. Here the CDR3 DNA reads TGTGCCATCAGTGAGTACACTAGCGGGTACAATGAGCAGTTCTTC.

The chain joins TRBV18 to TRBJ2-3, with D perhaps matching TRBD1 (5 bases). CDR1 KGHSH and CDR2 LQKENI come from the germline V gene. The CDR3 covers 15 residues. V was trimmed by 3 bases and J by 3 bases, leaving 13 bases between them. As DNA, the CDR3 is TGTGCCAGCTCACCTTTGGCAGGGTCGACAGATACGCAGTATTTT. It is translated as CASSPLAGSTDTQYF.

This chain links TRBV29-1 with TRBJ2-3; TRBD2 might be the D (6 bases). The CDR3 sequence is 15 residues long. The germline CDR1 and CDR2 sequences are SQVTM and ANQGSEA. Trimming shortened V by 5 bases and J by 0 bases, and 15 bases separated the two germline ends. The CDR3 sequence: CSVLSGIQSTDTQYF. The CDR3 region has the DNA TGCAGCGTTCTTAGCGGTATACAAAGCACAGATACGCAGTATTTT.

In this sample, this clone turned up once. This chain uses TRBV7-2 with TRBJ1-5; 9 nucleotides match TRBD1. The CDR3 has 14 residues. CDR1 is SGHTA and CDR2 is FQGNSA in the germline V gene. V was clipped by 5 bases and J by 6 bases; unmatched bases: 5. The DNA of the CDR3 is TGTGCCAGCAGCCAGACAGGGGGAGGTCAGCCCCAGCATTTT. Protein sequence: CASSQTGGGQPQHF.

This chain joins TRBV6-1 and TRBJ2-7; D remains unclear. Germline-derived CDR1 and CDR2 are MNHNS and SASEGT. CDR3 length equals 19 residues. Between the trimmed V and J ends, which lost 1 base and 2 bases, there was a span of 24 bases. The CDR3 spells CASSEVYMVFRAETYEQYF. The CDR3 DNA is TGTGCCAGCAGTGAAGTCTATATGGTGTTTCGGGCCGAGACCTACGAGCAGTACTTC.

The CDR3 is CASSPITSHGNEQFF. The CDR3 DNA reads as TGTGCCAGCAGCCCGATTACTAGCCACGGCAATGAGCAGTTCTTC. The chain has TRBV11-2 and TRBJ2-1; D is possibly TRBD2 (6 bases). This CDR3 has 15 residues. Trimming took off 5 bases at V and 6 bases at J, with 17 bases between the two ends. In germline, CDR1 is SGHAT, CDR2 FQNNGV.

DNA for the CDR3: TGCGCCAGCAGCTTAGACAGGGGGTATGGAGGCTACACCTTC. Amino acid sequence: CASSLDRGYGGYTF. The chain recombines TRBV5-1 with TRBJ1-2, with 9 bases aligning to TRBD1. CDR1 and CDR2 (germline): SGHRS, YFSETQ. With 2 bases clipped from V and 8 bases from J, the junction kept 7 bases outside the gene matches. This CDR3 is built from 14 residues.

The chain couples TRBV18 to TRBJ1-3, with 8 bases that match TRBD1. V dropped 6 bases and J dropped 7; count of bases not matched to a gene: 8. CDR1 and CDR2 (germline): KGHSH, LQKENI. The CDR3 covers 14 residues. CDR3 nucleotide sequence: TGTGCCAGCTCTGACAGGGGAGGAGAGAACACCATATATTTT. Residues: CASSDRGGENTIYF.

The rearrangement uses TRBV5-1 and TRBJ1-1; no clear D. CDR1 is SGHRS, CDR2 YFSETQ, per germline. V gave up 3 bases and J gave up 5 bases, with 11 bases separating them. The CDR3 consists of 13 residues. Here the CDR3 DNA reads TGCGCCAGCAGCTCGACGATAGGGACTGAAGCTTTCTTT. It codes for CASSSTIGTEAFF.

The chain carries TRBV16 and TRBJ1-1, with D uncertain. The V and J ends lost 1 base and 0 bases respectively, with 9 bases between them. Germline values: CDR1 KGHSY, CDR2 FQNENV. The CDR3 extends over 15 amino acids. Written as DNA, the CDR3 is TGTGCCAGCAGCCAATACCCAACGATGAACACTGAAGCTTTCTTT. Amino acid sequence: CASSQYPTMNTEAFF.

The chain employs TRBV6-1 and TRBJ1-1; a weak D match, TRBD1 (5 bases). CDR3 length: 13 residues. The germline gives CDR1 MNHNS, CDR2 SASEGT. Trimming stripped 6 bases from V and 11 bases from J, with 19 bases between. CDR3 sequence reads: CASRTQGAADAFF. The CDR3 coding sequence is TGTGCCAGCAGGACCCAGGGCGCGGCGGACGCTTTCTTT.

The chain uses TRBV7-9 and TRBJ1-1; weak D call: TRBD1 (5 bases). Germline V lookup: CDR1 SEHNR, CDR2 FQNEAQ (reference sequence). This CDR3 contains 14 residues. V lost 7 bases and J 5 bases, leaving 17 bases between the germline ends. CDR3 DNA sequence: TGTGCCAGCAACCCTGTGGGGGGGACGACTGAAGCTTTCTTT. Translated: CASNPVGGTTEAFF.

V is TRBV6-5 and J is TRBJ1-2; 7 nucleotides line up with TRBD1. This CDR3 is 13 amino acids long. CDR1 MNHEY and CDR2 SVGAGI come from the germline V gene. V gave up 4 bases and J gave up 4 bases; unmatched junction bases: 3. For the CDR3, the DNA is TGTGCCAGCAGTTTCGACAGGGTCTATGGCTACACCTTC. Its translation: CASSFDRVYGYTF.

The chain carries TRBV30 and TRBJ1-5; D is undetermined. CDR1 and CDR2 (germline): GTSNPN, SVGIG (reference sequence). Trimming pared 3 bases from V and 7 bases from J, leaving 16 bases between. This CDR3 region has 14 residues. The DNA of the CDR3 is TGTGCCTGGAGCAACCCTGAGGTGGAACAGCCCCAGCATTTT. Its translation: CAWSNPEVEQPQHF.

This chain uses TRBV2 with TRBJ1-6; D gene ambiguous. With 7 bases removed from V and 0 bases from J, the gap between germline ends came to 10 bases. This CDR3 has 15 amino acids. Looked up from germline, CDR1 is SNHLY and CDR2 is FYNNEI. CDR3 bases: TGTGCCAGCATTGCCAGGAGCTCCTATAATTCACCCCTCCACTTT. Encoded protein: CASIARSSYNSPLHF.